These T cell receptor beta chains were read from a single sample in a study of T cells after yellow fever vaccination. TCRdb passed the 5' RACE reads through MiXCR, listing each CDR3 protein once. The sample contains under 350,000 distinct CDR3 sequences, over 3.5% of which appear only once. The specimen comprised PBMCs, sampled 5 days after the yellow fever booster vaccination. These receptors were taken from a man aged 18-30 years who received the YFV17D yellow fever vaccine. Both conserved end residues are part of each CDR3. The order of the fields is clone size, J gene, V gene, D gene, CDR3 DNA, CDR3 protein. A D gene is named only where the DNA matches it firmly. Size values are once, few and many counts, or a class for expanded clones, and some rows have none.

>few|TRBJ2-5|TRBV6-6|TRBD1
TGTGCCAGCACCCCGCACGACAGGGAAGAGACCCAGTACTTC
CASTPHDREETQYF
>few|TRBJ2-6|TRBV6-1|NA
TGTGCCAGCCTCTTCGGACAGTCTGGGGCCAACGTCCTGACTTTC
CASLFGQSGANVLTF
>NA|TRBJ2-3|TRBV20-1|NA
TGCAGTGCTAGAGATTTTAGGGGGGAAACAGATACGCAGTATTTT
CSARDFRGETDTQYF
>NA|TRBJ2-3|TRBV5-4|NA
TGTGCCAGCAGCTCCGTAGATACTAGCACAGATACGCAGTATTTT
CASSSVDTSTDTQYF
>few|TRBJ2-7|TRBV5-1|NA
TGCGCCAGCAGCTCGGCCTCGGGACTGGCCTACGAGCAGTACTTC
CASSSASGLAYEQYF
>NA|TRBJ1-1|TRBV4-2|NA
TGTGCCAGCAGCCAAGAATATATAGGAGGTGAAGCTTTCTTT
CASSQEYIGGEAFF
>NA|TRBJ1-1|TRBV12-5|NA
TGTGCTAGTGGTTTTTGGGGCACTGAAGCTTTCTTT
CASGFWGTEAFF
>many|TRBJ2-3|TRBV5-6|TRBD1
TGTGCCAGCAGCGGGGACAGGGGGCTTACAGATACGCAGTATTTT
CASSGDRGLTDTQYF
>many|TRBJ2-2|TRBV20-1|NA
TGCAGTGCTAGTAACCCAAGGGGCGCCGGGGAGCTGTTTTTT
CSASNPRGAGELFF
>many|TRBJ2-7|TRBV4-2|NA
TGTGCCAGCAGCCAAGCGGGGGAGGTCTCCTACGAGCAGTACTTC
CASSQAGEVSYEQYF
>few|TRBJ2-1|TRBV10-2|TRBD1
TGCGCCAGCTACAGGGGGCGATTGGTCAATGAGCAGTTCTTC
CASYRGRLVNEQFF
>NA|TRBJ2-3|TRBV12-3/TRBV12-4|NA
TGTGCCAGCAGTTTATTCTGGGCAGATACGCAGTATTTT
CASSLFWADTQYF
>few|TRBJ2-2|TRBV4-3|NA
TGCGCCAGCAGCCACCGGGGGGCGTTCCCCACCGGGGAGCTGTTTTTT
CASSHRGAFPTGELFF
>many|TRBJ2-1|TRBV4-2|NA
TGTGCCAGCAGCCCCCGACTGCACAATGAGCAGTTCTTC
CASSPRLHNEQFF
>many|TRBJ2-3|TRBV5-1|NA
TGCGCCAGCAGCTTGGGTCTAGCGAGCACAGATACGCAGTATTTT
CASSLGLASTDTQYF
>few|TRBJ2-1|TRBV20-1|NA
TGCAGTGCCGAAGGACAGATCAATGAGCAGTTCTTC
CSAEGQINEQFF
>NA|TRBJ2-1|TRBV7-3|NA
TGTGCCAGCAGCTTAGCGGGGGCCGCCGCCAATGAGCAGTTCTTC
CASSLAGAAANEQFF
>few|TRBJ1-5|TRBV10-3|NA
TGTGCCATCACTCGGGACATCAATCAGCCCCAGCATTTT
CAITRDINQPQHF
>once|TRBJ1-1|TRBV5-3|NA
TGTGCCAGAAAGGGGCGGGCAGGGAAAATGAACACTGAAGCTTTCTTT
CARKGRAGKMNTEAFF
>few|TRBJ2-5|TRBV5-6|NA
TGTGCCAGCAGCGTGGAGAGTTATGAGGAGACCCAGTACTTC
CASSVESYEETQYF
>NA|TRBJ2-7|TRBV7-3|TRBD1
TGTGCCAGAGGGACAGGGGGTAGAAACGAGCAGTACTTC
CARGTGGRNEQYF
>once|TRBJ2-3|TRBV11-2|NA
TGTGCCAGCAGGGGGATGAGGGGTGGGGGCACAGATACGCAGTATTTT
CASRGMRGGGTDTQYF
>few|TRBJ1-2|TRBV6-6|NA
TGTGCCAGCAGTTCCAGAACTACCGGGACTCAAATAGATGGCTACACCTTC
CASSSRTTGTQIDGYTF
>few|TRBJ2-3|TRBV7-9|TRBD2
TGTGCCAGCAGCCGGACTAGGTTTAACACAGATACGCAGTATTTT
CASSRTRFNTDTQYF
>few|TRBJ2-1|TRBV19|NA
TGTGCCAGTAGTCAAACCATCAATGAGCAGTTCTTC
CASSQTINEQFF
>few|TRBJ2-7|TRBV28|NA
TGTGCCAGCAGTCTCCACCTTCAGGGAAGGGTATCCTACGAGCAGTACTTC
CASSLHLQGRVSYEQYF
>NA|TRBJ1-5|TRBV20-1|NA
TGCAGTGCTCCGACAGACCCTTATAGCAATCAGCCCCAGCATTTT
CSAPTDPYSNQPQHF
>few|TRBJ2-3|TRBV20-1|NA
TGCAGTGCCCCGGAGGCGGCCACCACAGATACGCAGTATTTT
CSAPEAATTDTQYF
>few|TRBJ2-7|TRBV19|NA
TGTGCCAGTAGTGGTAGAATCCGCCAGGACGAGCAGTACTTC
CASSGRIRQDEQYF
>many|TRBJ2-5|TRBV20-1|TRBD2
TGCAGTGCTAAGCTAGCGGGGGGAAGAGAGACCCAGTACTTC
CSAKLAGGRETQYF
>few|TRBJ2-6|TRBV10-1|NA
TGCGCCAGCAGTGAGGCAAGGGCCAACGTCCTGACTTTC
CASSEARANVLTF
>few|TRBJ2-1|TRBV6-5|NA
TGTGCCAGCAGTTACGGTACGGGCAATGAGCAGTTCTTC
CASSYGTGNEQFF
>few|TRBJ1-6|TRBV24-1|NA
TGTGCCACCGCCCGGGACATGGATTCACCCCTCCACTTT
CATARDMDSPLHF
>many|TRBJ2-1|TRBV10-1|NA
TGCGCCAGCAGTGAGGACACCTCCTACAATGAGCAGTTCTTC
CASSEDTSYNEQFF
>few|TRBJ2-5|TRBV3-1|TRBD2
TGTGCCAGCAGCCTTAGCGGGACACGAGAGACCCAGTACTTC
CASSLSGTRETQYF
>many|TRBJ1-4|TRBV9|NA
TGTGCCAGCAGCCCCGGGGCGGCCTTTGGTGAAAAACTGTTTTTT
CASSPGAAFGEKLFF
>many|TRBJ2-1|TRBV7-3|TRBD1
TGTGCCAGCAGCTTGGACAGGGGCCCGGAGCGGTTCTTC
CASSLDRGPERFF
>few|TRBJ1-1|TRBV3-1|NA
TGTGCCAGCAGCCCCCGGACGGCGAACACTGAAGCTTTCTTT
CASSPRTANTEAFF
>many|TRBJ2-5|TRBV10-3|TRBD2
TGTGCCATCAGTGGGTCTGGGACTAGCGGGGGAGAGACCCAGTACTTC
CAISGSGTSGGETQYF
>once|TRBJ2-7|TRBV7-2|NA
TGTGCCAGCAGCTTGGTAGGGATCACCTACGAGCAGTACTTC
CASSLVGITYEQYF
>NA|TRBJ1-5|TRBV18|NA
TGTGCCAGCTCACCGGAGGGCGGTCGGGTCAATCAGCCCCAGCATTTT
CASSPEGGRVNQPQHF
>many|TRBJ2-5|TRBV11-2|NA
TGTGCCAGCAGCTCGAGACAAGGGAGGGAGACCCAGTACTTC
CASSSRQGRETQYF
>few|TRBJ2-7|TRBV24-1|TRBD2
TGTGCCACCACCACAGGACTAGTCTACGAGCAGTACTTC
CATTTGLVYEQYF
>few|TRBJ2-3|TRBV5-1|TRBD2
TGCGCCAGCAGCTTGCCCTGGGAGGGGGATACGCAGTATTTT
CASSLPWEGDTQYF
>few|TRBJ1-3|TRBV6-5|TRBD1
TGTGCCAGCAGCCGCCGGGACAGGGGAGAGAACACCATATATTTT
CASSRRDRGENTIYF
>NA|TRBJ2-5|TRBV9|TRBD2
TGTGCCAGCAGCGTAGGGAGACTAGCGGGGGGGCTGGAGACCCAGTACTTC
CASSVGRLAGGLETQYF
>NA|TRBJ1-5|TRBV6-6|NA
TGTGCCAGCAGCCCACAGAAAAATAATCAGCCCCAGCATTTT
CASSPQKNNQPQHF
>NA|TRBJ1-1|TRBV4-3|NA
TGCGCCAGCAGCCAACAAGTGTTATTGAACACTGAAGCTTTCTTT
CASSQQVLLNTEAFF